A selection of T cell receptor beta chains follows, all from one sample in a study of immune cell composition in non-small cell lung cancer. Sequenced by immunoSEQ multiplex PCR; TCRdb stores in-frame clones only, minus some. Here the sample spans under 9,000 clones, about 64% being singletons. Source material: lung tumor tissue. The receptors here all came from a human donor with non-small cell lung cancer. CDR3s include the opening cysteine and the closing phenylalanine or tryptophan. The D gene is left open where the match is weak. Not every row has a clone size; where given, it reads once, few, many or a size class.

>TRBV6-5|TRBJ1-2|-|-
TGTGCCAGCAGTTATGGGTCAGGCGCGACCTATGGCTACACCTTC
CASSYGSGATYGYTF
>TRBV5-4|TRBJ2-3|-|TRBD2
TGTGCCAGCAGCATTAGCGGGGGTCTATACGGCACAGATACGCAGTATTTT
CASSISGGLYGTDTQYF
>TRBV28|TRBJ2-1|-|TRBD2
TGTGCCAGCAGTTCAGGGACTAGCGGGAGCAATGAGCAGTTCTTC
CASSSGTSGSNEQFF
>TRBV7-9|TRBJ2-7|once|-
TGTGCCAGCAGCCTTCAGGGGAACGCCTACGAGCAGTACTTC
CASSLQGNAYEQYF
>TRBV19|TRBJ1-6|-|-
TGTGCCAGTACCCCGCAGGGATCCTATAATTCACCCCTCCACTTT
CASTPQGSYNSPLHF
>TRBV2|TRBJ1-4|-|-
TGTGCCACCGGGGGGGATGAAAAACTGTTTTTT
CATGGDEKLFF
>TRBV10-1|TRBJ2-1|-|-
TGCGCCAGCAGTGAGTCGGGACTTCTAAATGAGCAGTTCTTC
CASSESGLLNEQFF
>TRBV5-1|TRBJ2-7|-|TRBD1
TGCGCCAGCAGCTTGGGTCAAACCGGGACAGGGGGCCTAGACGAGCAGTACTTC
CASSLGQTGTGGLDEQYF
>TRBV11-2|TRBJ2-3|-|-
TGTGCCAGCAGCTCCGGACAGGGAGGGCAGGGTACGCAGTATTTT
CASSSGQGGQGTQYF
>TRBV2|TRBJ1-4|-|-
TGTGCCAGCAGGGCGGATGCAACTAATGAAAAACTGTTTTTT
CASRADATNEKLFF
>TRBV4-1|TRBJ1-6|-|TRBD1
TGCGCCAGCAGCCTTGACAGGGCGAATTCACCCCTCCACTTT
CASSLDRANSPLHF
>TRBV28|TRBJ2-5|-|-
TGTGCCAGCAGTCCCGCGTTGAAAAATTCGGAGACCCAGTACTTC
CASSPALKNSETQYF
>TRBV10-3|TRBJ1-2|-|-
TGTGCCATCAGTGAGTCGAGCGAGGGTGGCTATGGCTACACCTTC
CAISESSEGGYGYTF
>TRBV11-1|TRBJ2-1|-|-
TGTGCCAGCAGCCCCTACTCCGATGAGCAGTTCTTC
CASSPYSDEQFF
>TRBV29-1|TRBJ2-7|-|TRBD2
TGCAGCGTTTCACTAGCGGGAGGCGAGCAGTACTTC
CSVSLAGGEQYF
>TRBV11-1|TRBJ2-2|-|TRBD2
TGTGCCAGCAGCGATGGGACTAGCGGGATGAACACCGGGGAGCTGTTTTTT
CASSDGTSGMNTGELFF
>TRBV6-5|TRBJ2-5|-|TRBD2
TGTGCCAGCAGTTACTCAAGCGGGGGGCGAGAGACCCAGTACTTC
CASSYSSGGRETQYF
>TRBV10-3|TRBJ2-3|-|-
TGTGCCATCAGTGAACCGCAAGGAGGGGCGGTCGCAGATACGCAGTATTTT
CAISEPQGGAVADTQYF
>TRBV5-6|TRBJ1-1|few|TRBD1
TGTGCCAGCAGCCCCGACAGGGGGTTACAGAACACTGAAGCTTTCTTT
CASSPDRGLQNTEAFF
>TRBV19|TRBJ2-7|-|-
TGTGCCAGTAGTTCCCGGTCGGTCTACGAGCAGTACTTC
CASSSRSVYEQYF
>TRBV13|TRBJ2-1|-|TRBD2
TGTGCCAGCAGCTTTAAGCGGGGAGAGGGTGAGCAGTTCTTC
CASSFKRGEGEQFF
>TRBV6-5|TRBJ1-1|few|-
TGTGCCAGCAGTCGCAAAGGGAGCACTGAAGCTTTCTTT
CASSRKGSTEAFF
>TRBV5-1|TRBJ2-2|-|-
TGCGCCAGCAGCCCGACTATTGGGCAGAGCACCGGGGAGCTGTTTTTT
CASSPTIGQSTGELFF
>TRBV27|TRBJ2-2|once|TRBD1
TGTGCCAGCAGTCTCAAAACCGGGACAGGGGGATCGAACACCGGGGAGCTGTTTTTT
CASSLKTGTGGSNTGELFF
>TRBV19|TRBJ2-1|-|-
TGTGCCAGTAGTATCGCGGGGGCTCCTTACAATGAGCAGTTCTTC
CASSIAGAPYNEQFF
>TRBV2|TRBJ1-4|-|-
TGTGCCAGCAGTGACGGGGGGGGAGAAAAACTGTTTTTT
CASSDGGGEKLFF
>TRBV27|TRBJ2-7|-|TRBD1
TGTGCCAGCAGTCCCGGGGGCAGGGGGCGGTACGAGCAGTACTTC
CASSPGGRGRYEQYF
>TRBV21-1|TRBJ2-7|-|-
TGTGCCAGCAGCAAAGGCGGCGGCTACGAGCAGTACTTC
CASSKGGGYEQYF
>TRBV5-8|TRBJ1-5|few|-
TGTGCCAGCAGCTTGGCCTTCTCGGGGAATCAGCCCCAGCATTTT
CASSLAFSGNQPQHF
>TRBV30|TRBJ1-1|few|-
TGTGCCTGGAGCGAAAATACAGGGACTGAAGCTTTCTTT
CAWSENTGTEAFF
>TRBV7-2|TRBJ1-6|-|-
TGTGCCAGCAGCTTAGAATGGAGCTCCTATAATTCACCCCTCCACTTT
CASSLEWSSYNSPLHF
>TRBV4-1|TRBJ1-5|large|TRBD1
TGCGCCAGCAGTCCAGGACAGGGGGATTATCAGCCCCAGCATTTT
CASSPGQGDYQPQHF
>TRBV6-6|TRBJ2-7|-|-
TGTGCCAGCAGGAGGGATGATATGGACGAGCAGTACTTC
CASRRDDMDEQYF
>TRBV11-3|TRBJ2-7|-|TRBD2
TGTGCCAGCAGCCGTGGGACTAGCGGGACCCACGAGCAGTACTTC
CASSRGTSGTHEQYF
>TRBV5-1|TRBJ2-3|few|TRBD1
TGCGCCAGCAGTCCTACCACAGGGGCAGATACGCAGTATTTT
CASSPTTGADTQYF
>TRBV19|TRBJ2-1|once|-
TGTGCCAGTAGTATAGTGGGCGGGCAAGGGCAGTTCTTC
CASSIVGGQGQFF
>TRBV5-1|TRBJ1-2|-|-
TGCGCCAGCAGCTTGGTGTGGCCACAGGATGGCTACACCTTC
CASSLVWPQDGYTF
>TRBV6-1|TRBJ1-6|-|TRBD1
TGTGCCAGCAGCGAAACCACAGGGGATAATTCACCCCTCCACTTT
CASSETTGDNSPLHF
>TRBV18|TRBJ1-4|few|TRBD1
TGTGCCAGCTCACCGGCTGGGACAGGGTTTGAAAAACTGTTTTTT
CASSPAGTGFEKLFF
>TRBV15|TRBJ2-3|-|-
TGTGCCACCAGCACGCAGGGAGATACGCAGTATTTT
CATSTQGDTQYF
>TRBV6-1|TRBJ2-7|-|-
TGTGCCAGCAGTGTACAGGGCGAGTCCTACGAGCAGTACTTC
CASSVQGESYEQYF
>TRBV30|TRBJ2-1|-|TRBD1
TGTGCCGGATTAAACGTCCGGGACAGGGGAGGCGATGAGCAGTTCTTC
CAGLNVRDRGGDEQFF
>TRBV10-2|TRBJ2-7|-|-
TGCGCCAGCAGTGATGGGGGCGGATCCGCCTACGAGCAGTACTTC
CASSDGGGSAYEQYF
>TRBV6-6|TRBJ1-5|-|-
TGTGCCAGCAGGGATCACAGTGGCAATCAGCCCCAGCATTTT
CASRDHSGNQPQHF
>TRBV6-1|TRBJ2-3|once|-
TGTGCCAGCAGTGACGGGTTCGGCAGCACTAGCACAGATACGCAGTATTTT
CASSDGFGSTSTDTQYF
>TRBV13|TRBJ1-1|-|TRBD1
TGTGCCAGCAGCTTAGCATCCCGGGGACAGAGGGCTGAAGCTTTCTTT
CASSLASRGQRAEAFF
>TRBV10-3|TRBJ2-3|-|-
TGTGCCATCATGGTCGGGGGGCGCACAGATACGCAGTATTTT
CAIMVGGRTDTQYF
>TRBV6-1|TRBJ2-3|-|-
TGTGCCAGCAGTGAATTGCTATCCACAGATACGCAGTATTTT
CASSELLSTDTQYF
>TRBV4-1|TRBJ1-2|few|TRBD1
TGCGCCAGCAGCCAAGTTTCGGGGACAGGGTTAATGTATGGCTACACCTTC
CASSQVSGTGLMYGYTF
>TRBV11-2|TRBJ2-1|-|TRBD2
TGTGCCAGCAGCTTATCCCGCCTCGGGCTAGCGGCCTACAATGAGCAGTTCTTC
CASSLSRLGLAAYNEQFF
>TRBV2|TRBJ2-5|few|-
TGTGCCAGCAGTCCACAGGGAGGGGAGACCCAGTACTTC
CASSPQGGETQYF
>TRBV11-2|TRBJ2-3|-|-
TGTGCCAGCAGCCCATCAGTGGAGGGTACGCAGTATTTT
CASSPSVEGTQYF
>TRBV13|TRBJ2-6|-|-
TGTGCCAGCAGCGCTGGACAGTCCTTCAGCTCTGGGGCCAACGTCCTGACTTTC
CASSAGQSFSSGANVLTF
>TRBV11-3|TRBJ2-3|-|TRBD1
TGTGCCAGCAGCTTAGGAGCGGCAGGGGGCGAGGATACGCAGTATTTT
CASSLGAAGGEDTQYF